A selection of T cell receptor beta chains follows, all from one sample in a study of cytomegalovirus exposure and HLA in healthy donors. Generated by immunoSEQ multiplex PCR, the TCRdb table keeps only in-frame clones and is missing some. The data hold some 67,000 clones, with 60% to 80% observed a single time. The sequencing input was PBMCs. The receptor set was obtained from a man aged 55 to 70 in good health and CMV-seropositive. Both conserved end residues are part of each CDR3. The order of the fields is V gene, clone size, D gene, J gene, CDR3 DNA, CDR3 protein. D genes are given only for firm matches. Clone size is not always given. Where it is, it says once, few, many or a class for expanded clones.

TRBV5-4	once	TRBD1	TRBJ2-7	TGTGCCAGCAGCCCCGGCCGGGACAGGGGTTTTCTCGAGCAGTACTTC	CASSPGRDRGFLEQYF
TRBV7-9	.	.	TRBJ2-3	TGTGCCGTGGGGGCTTACACAGATACGCAGTATTTT	CAVGAYTDTQYF
TRBV11-3	few	TRBD1	TRBJ2-3	TGTGCCAGCAGCCCGGGACAGGGGGCGCGGACAGATACGCAGTATTTT	CASSPGQGARTDTQYF
TRBV7-2	once	.	TRBJ2-5	TGTGCCAGCAGCCCTGGGGTAGCGTCCCGAGAGACCCAGTACTTC	CASSPGVASRETQYF
TRBV11-2	.	.	TRBJ2-6	TGTGCCAGCAGCAAGAGGAGGGGTTTCGGGGCCAACGTCCTGACTTTC	CASSKRRGFGANVLTF
TRBV7-9	.	TRBD1	TRBJ1-1	TGTGCCAGCAGCTTACTAATCCCTCGAGGGGGCCGAGCCACTGAAGCTTTCTTT	CASSLLIPRGGRATEAFF
TRBV5-1	.	.	TRBJ2-5	TGCGCCAGCAGCTTGGTGCCCCGGGAGACCCAGTACTTC	CASSLVPRETQYF
TRBV9	.	TRBD1	TRBJ2-7	TGTGCCAGCAGCGCCTCGGGACAGAGATCCTACGAGCAGTACTTC	CASSASGQRSYEQYF
TRBV6-5	.	TRBD1	TRBJ2-7	TGTGCCAGCAGCTGGGACAGAAACTACGAGCAGTACTTC	CASSWDRNYEQYF
TRBV5-4	few	.	TRBJ1-4	TGTGCCAGCAGCATAAGGGGGTTGGCAACTAATGAAAAACTGTTTTTT	CASSIRGLATNEKLFF